This T cell receptor beta chain was captured in a study of a mutant IDH1 vaccine in newly diagnosed glioma. Study summary: Patients' prior therapy spanned radiotherapy, temozolomide, or both; most underwent both.

Sequencing used immunoSEQ multiplex PCR; TCRdb keeps in-frame clones, though not all of them. This sample yields tens of thousands of clones, of which around 80% are seen a single time; 1.5% to 2% belongs to the top ten. The time point here: baseline, week 1 (first vaccination visit). Treatment reported: pre-vaccination baseline after standard-of-care therapy. A word on this clone: Its antigen is unknown.

Overall study findings and caveats: Shifts in the top peripheral T cell clonotypes seemed unrelated to pseudoprogression.

The clonotype comes from a woman aged 40 to 50 with glioma. The specimen comprised PBMCs, sampled from a glioma patient treated with radiotherapy, temozolomide or both.

CDR3 protein: CATGSGYYGYTF. CDR3 bases: TGTGCCACGGGAAGTGGGTACTATGGCTACACCTTC. The gene calls are TRBV15 and TRBJ1-2; D is undetermined. V was trimmed by 9 bases and J by 3 bases, leaving 11 bases between them. The CDR3 is 12 amino acids. Germline CDR1 and CDR2: LNHNV and YYDKDF (reference sequence).